Each of the 20 T cell receptor beta chains below was sequenced from the same sample in a study of CD8+ T cells in alopecia areata. Sorting of pooled cutaneous lymph node cells was based on CD4, CD8alpha, NKG2D, NKG2ACE and other markers. cDNA serving as the sequencing template came from extracted, reverse transcribed RNA. Measured with immunoSEQ multiplex PCR; TCRdb has only the in-frame clones, and not every one. There are 250,000 or so clones in the sample, none observed a single time. Sequenced: CD4+ T cells sorted from a lymph node. The receptors shown here come from a C3H/HeJ mouse with alopecia areata. Strain haplotype (MHC): H2-k.

This clone was observed a handful of times. Gene and germline names: mouse. The read ends 4 residues before the CDR3 terminus; that terminus is restored from the germline J gene. The gene calls are TRBV31 and TRBJ2-3, with 8 bases that match TRBD2. The V segment lost 0 bases and the J segment 0 bases; nucleotides outside the gene matches: 5. The germline gives CDR1 GKSSPN, CDR2 SITVG. The CDR3 totals 16 residues. The sequenced CDR3 bases are TGTGCCTGGAGTCTAGTGGGGGGGAGTAGTGCAGAA. Protein product: CAWSLVGGSSAE. The entire CDR3 protein is CAWSLVGGSSAETLYF. The full variable domain, with the rest looked up from reference TRBV31 and TRBJ2-3, is AQTIHQWPVAEIKAVGSPLSLGCTIKGKSSPNLYWYWQATGGTLQQLFYSITVGQVESVVQLNLSASRPKDDQFILSTEKLLLSHSGFYLCAWSLVGGSSAETLYFGSGTRLTVL.

In its sample, this clone was seen a few times. Gene names are the mouse ones. The CDR3 extends 4 residues past the end of the read, so its final part is completed from the germline J gene. This sequence joins TRBV19 and TRBJ2-7; possibly TRBD1 for D (6 bases). The CDR3 contains 14 residues. With 1 base removed from V and 2 bases from J, the gap between germline ends came to 10 bases. CDR1 is FNHDT, CDR2 SITEND, per germline (reference sequence). CDR3 amino acids: CASSITGTAYEQYF. The sequenced CDR3 bases are TGTGCCAGCAGTATAACAGGGACCGCCTAT. The variable domain in full, completed from reference TRBV19 and TRBJ2-7, reads GGIITQTPKFLIGQEGQKLTLKCQQNFNHDTMYWYRQDSGKGLRLIYYSITENDLQKGDLSEGYDASREKKSSFSLTVTSAQKNEMAVFLCASSITGTAYEQYFGPGTRLTVL.

This clone was observed a handful of times. The genes are named according to mouse. The read finishes 3 residues shy of the CDR3 end, and the germline J gene is used to complete it. The sample carries other DNA sequences with the same CDR3. This chain uses TRBV13-2 with TRBJ1-6; TRBD1 matches 8 bases. TRBJ1-6 is assigned to the ORF class and has an uncertain function. The CDR3 extends over 14 amino acids. Germline loops: CDR1 NNHNN, CDR2 SYGAGS (reference sequence). The V gene end was trimmed by 3 bases and the J gene end by 8 bases; junction bases not matched to a gene: 4. Incomplete CDR3 DNA: TGTGCCAGCGGTGGGCAGGGGGCGGATTCGCCC. Translating it yields CASGGQGADSP. The complete CDR3 reads CASGGQGADSPLYF.

This clone was picked up a small number of times. The genes are named according to mouse. From the germline J gene comes the end of the CDR3, since the read stops 4 residues before it. The genes are TRBV5 and TRBJ2-4; 13 bases line up with TRBD2. This CDR3 has 16 amino acids. CDR1 LGHNA and CDR2 YNLKQL come from the germline V gene (reference sequence). This CDR3 is CASSQADWGGGNTLYF. The DNA read from the CDR3 is TGTGCCAGCAGCCAAGCGGACTGGGGGGGCGGGAAC.

Concerning this clone: Gene labels here are mouse ones. Read coverage stops 4 residues before the CDR3 terminus; the germline J gene supplies the remainder. The chain employs TRBV13-1 and TRBJ2-5, with D possibly being TRBD1 (5 bases). The germline V gene encodes CDR1 NSHNY and CDR2 SYGAGN. The V and J ends lost 5 bases and 2 bases respectively, with 6 bases between them. The CDR3 has 12 amino acids. CDR3 DNA, as far as it was read: TGTGCCAGCAGGAGGGGCCAAGAC. Translating gives CASRRGQD. The whole CDR3 protein reads CASRRGQDTQYF.

This clone was counted between two and nine times. Here the gene names and germline are mouse. The read ends 4 residues before the CDR3 terminus; that terminus is restored from the germline J gene. V gene TRBV31 combines with J gene TRBJ1-1; tentatively, D is TRBD1 (6 bases). The CDR3 sequence is 14 residues long. Germline V lookup: CDR1 GKSSPN, CDR2 SITVG. The V and J ends lost 0 bases and 4 bases respectively, with 12 bases between them. The CDR3 bases that were read are TGTGCCTGGAGTCTAGGGGGGGTGGGCACA. Its protein is CAWSLGGVGT. The CDR3, in full, reads CAWSLGGVGTEVFF. Full variable domain (remainder filled in from reference TRBV31 and TRBJ1-1): AQTIHQWPVAEIKAVGSPLSLGCTIKGKSSPNLYWYWQATGGTLQQLFYSITVGQVESVVQLNLSASRPKDDQFILSTEKLLLSHSGFYLCAWSLGGVGTEVFFGKGTRLTVV.

This clone was observed a handful of times. The genes are named according to mouse. The missing CDR3 end, 4 residues past where the read stops, is filled in from the germline J gene. The chain uses TRBV13-2 and TRBJ1-1, with TRBD1 as a possible D gene (6 bases). Looked up from germline, CDR1 is NNHNN and CDR2 is SYGAGS (reference sequence). The CDR3 spans 12 residues. The CDR3 loop is CASGVGGREVFF. The CDR3 DNA, read in part, is TGTGCCAGCGGTGTGGGGGGGCGA.

This clone has only a few counts. Gene names and germline match the mouse. The DNA read from the CDR3 is TGTGCCAGCAGTGGCCCCCGGACTGGGCCCGAAGAC. Protein product: CASSGPRTGPED. The whole CDR3 is CASSGPRTGPEDTQYF. This chain links TRBV13-1 with TRBJ2-5; 8 positions match TRBD2. The read ends 4 residues early relative to the CDR3; the germline J gene fills the gap. Looked up from germline, CDR1 is NSHNY and CDR2 is SYGAGN. The CDR3 contains 16 residues.

This clone was counted at least ten times. Mouse gene names and germline throughout. Read sequence stops 4 residues before the CDR3 end, and the germline J gene provides the missing end. The same CDR3 is also encoded by other DNA sequences in this sample. The rearrangement joins TRBV19 to TRBJ2-2, with 8 positions matching TRBD1. The CDR3 length is 15 residues. With 3 bases clipped from V and 0 bases from J, the junction kept 1 base outside the gene matches. CDR1 and CDR2 (germline): FNHDT, SITEND (reference sequence). Here the CDR3 reads CASSRQGTNTGQLYF. CDR3 bases read: TGTGCCAGCAGTAGACAGGGGACAAACACCGGG.

This clone appeared a few times. The genes are named according to mouse. The CDR3 extends 3 residues past the end of the read, so its final part is completed from the germline J gene. This chain links TRBV1 with TRBJ1-6; no reliable D call. TRBJ1-6 is an ORF; its function is uncertain. V was trimmed by 0 bases and J by 4 bases, leaving 7 bases between them. This CDR3 region has 15 residues. Germline loops: CDR1 NSQYPW, CDR2 LRSPGD (reference sequence). The DNA read from the CDR3 is TGCACCTGCAGTGCAGATCTCACATATAATTCGCCC. Amino acids: CTCSADLTYNSP. The whole CDR3 region reads CTCSADLTYNSPLYF.

On this clone: Mouse germline and gene names are used. The read ends 3 residues before the CDR3 terminus; that terminus is restored from the germline J gene. At the DNA level, this CDR3 is encoded by other sequences in the same sample as well. The chain combines TRBV13-1 with TRBJ1-6; D is perhaps TRBD1 (5 bases). TRBJ1-6 is an ORF; its function is uncertain. This CDR3 spans 13 amino acids. Per germline, CDR1 NSHNY and CDR2 SYGAGN. Trimming removed 5 bases from V and 4 bases from J, with 7 bases in between. The CDR3 is CASRTGYNSPLYF. The covered CDR3 bases are TGTGCCAGCAGAACAGGTTATAATTCGCCC.

This clone was found a few times. Any gene name here is a mouse gene name. From the germline J gene comes the end of the CDR3, since the read stops 4 residues before it. V usage is TRBV13-1 and J usage is TRBJ2-2; D is uncertain. The CDR3 runs to 15 residues. From germline, CDR1 is NSHNY and CDR2 SYGAGN. Trimming cost V 0 bases and J 1 base, with 7 bases left between them. The CDR3 loop reads CASSDAALNTGQLYF. Incomplete CDR3 DNA: TGTGCCAGCAGTGATGCTGCTCTAAACACCGGG.

A note on this clone: Mouse gene names apply. The read finishes 4 residues shy of the CDR3 end, and the germline J gene is used to complete it. This sample includes further DNA sequences coding for the same CDR3. The V call is TRBV19, the J call TRBJ2-5; 11 positions match TRBD2. Germline CDR1 reads FNHDT; CDR2 reads SITEND (reference sequence). This CDR3 has 13 residues. CDR3 DNA (partial): TGTGCCAGCACCCGGACTGGGGGGGAC. This sequence encodes CASTRTGGD. The CDR3 in full is CASTRTGGDTQYF.

Concerning this clone: Mouse gene names and germline throughout. The DNA ends 4 residues before the CDR3 does, and the rest of the CDR3 is filled in from the germline J gene. The rearrangement uses TRBV13-1 and TRBJ2-7, with TRBD1 as a possible D gene (5 bases). The length of the CDR3 is 12 residues. Germline loops: CDR1 NSHNY, CDR2 SYGAGN. The CDR3 bases that were read are TGTGCCAGCAGTCGACAGAATTAT. Amino acid sequence: CASSRQNY. The whole CDR3 protein reads CASSRQNYEQYF.

This clone was counted between two and nine times. Gene names and germline match the mouse. The read ends 4 residues before the CDR3 terminus; that terminus is restored from the germline J gene. This chain links TRBV13-1 with TRBJ1-1; D might be TRBD1 (5 bases). Per the germline V gene, CDR1 is NSHNY and CDR2 is SYGAGN. The CDR3 length is 14 residues. Trimming took off 0 bases at V and 0 bases at J, with 6 bases between the two ends. CDR3 bases read: TGTGCCAGCAGTGATGTGACAGCAAACACA. Its protein product is CASSDVTANT. The whole CDR3 reads CASSDVTANTEVFF.

This clone was counted only a few times. Here the gene names and germline are mouse. Coverage ceases 4 residues before the CDR3 finishes, and the germline J gene fills in the end. This sequence joins TRBV19 and TRBJ1-1; 7 bases line up with TRBD1. There are 11 residues in the CDR3. Germline V gene sequence: CDR1 FNHDT, CDR2 SITEND (reference sequence). The CDR3 spells CASSGTEEVFF. CDR3 DNA (partial): TGTGCCAGCAGTGGGACAGAA.

A few counts support this clone. The genes and germline here are from mouse. The read ends 3 residues before the CDR3 terminus; that terminus is restored from the germline J gene. V usage is TRBV19 and J usage is TRBJ1-6; 7 nucleotides match TRBD1. TRBJ1-6 is noted as an ORF with a role that remains uncertain. The V gene's germline CDR1 is FNHDT and CDR2 SITEND (reference sequence). J was trimmed by 5 bases and V by 4 bases; bases with no gene match: 6. This CDR3 region has 15 residues. The CDR3 protein is CASSHHDRDNSPLYF. Incomplete CDR3 DNA: TGTGCCAGCAGTCACCACGACAGGGATAATTCGCCC.

For this clone: Here the gene names and germline are mouse. The CDR3 end lies 4 residues beyond the end of the read and is filled in from the germline J gene. The same CDR3 is also encoded by other DNA sequences in this sample. This chain uses TRBV5 with TRBJ2-5; 7 bases are a match to TRBD1. The trim removed 0 bases at V and 1 base at J, leaving 1 base unmatched. This CDR3 is 15 amino acids long. Germline V gives CDR1 LGHNA, CDR2 YNLKQL (reference sequence). This CDR3 reads CASSQEGTDQDTQYF. The CDR3 bases that were read are TGTGCCAGCAGCCAAGAGGGGACAGACCAAGAC.

This clone appeared a few times. Germline and genes here are mouse. Read coverage stops 3 residues before the CDR3 terminus; the germline J gene supplies the remainder. The chain couples TRBV19 to TRBJ1-6, with D possibly TRBD1 on 6 matching bases. TRBJ1-6 is reported as an ORF; its role is uncertain. This CDR3 spans 15 amino acids. Germline CDR1 FNHDT, CDR2 SITEND (reference sequence). V was trimmed by 4 bases and J by 3 bases, leaving 11 bases between them. CDR3 region: CASSPDSFYNSPLYF. The sequenced CDR3 bases are TGTGCCAGCAGTCCGGACAGCTTCTATAATTCGCCC.

As for this clone: Each gene name is a mouse one. Read sequence stops 4 residues before the CDR3 end, and the germline J gene provides the missing end. This chain connects TRBV19 to TRBJ2-4; 9 bases agree with TRBD2. From germline, CDR1 is FNHDT and CDR2 SITEND (reference sequence). This CDR3 contains 15 residues. V gave up 4 bases and J gave up 0 bases; unmatched junction bases: 3. The CDR3 sequence is CASSLLGGSQNTLYF. The part of the CDR3 DNA that was read is TGTGCCAGCAGTTTACTGGGGGGTAGTCAAAAC.